This T cell receptor (beta chain) was recovered during a study of blood T cell repertoires in COVID-19. Study information: Resolution of symptoms, clearance, or two negative PCRs was present in recovered Cohort 3 donors. Sample material is recorded as cDNA or gDNA derived from T cells, B-cell-depleted T cells, or PBMCs. The study drew acute and convalescent COVID-19 samples from the United States, Italy and Spain.

As handled by the study authors: By means of reference gene primer amplification, nucleated cell counts were estimated. The table came from immunoSEQ multiplex PCR; TCRdb's copy has only in-frame clones and leaves some out. V and J calls plus clone size are reproduced from that table; the DNA served to infer D and trimming. Of under 400,000 clones in the sample, about 89% were seen once. The CDR3 consists of 16 residues. V dropped 0 bases and J dropped 15; count of bases not matched to a gene: 9. Germline CDR1 and CDR2: LGHDT and YNNKEL (reference sequence). Sequenced input: PBMCs or T cells enriched from blood (not recorded which). This TCR was sampled from a man between 35 and 55 years old in a cohort exposed to, infected with or recovered from COVID-19 (not recorded which). The chain couples TRBV3-1 (or the pseudogene TRBV3-2) to TRBJ1-6; 12 bases match TRBD1. For the CDR3, the DNA is TGTGCCAGCAGCCAAGATCTTGGGACAGGGGGCCTGATCCTCCACTTT. Amino acids: CASSQDLGTGGLILHF.